The 32 T cell receptor beta chains reported below all come from one sample, sequenced in a study of read filtering for tumor transcriptome and immune sequencing. From 300 to 400 ng of RNA, a library with molecular barcoded alpha/delta and beta/gamma adaptors was made. TCRdb reprocessed the reads with MiXCR, giving one entry per CDR3 protein. Of about 86,000 distinct CDR3 sequences in the sample, approximately 13% were seen once. The specimen sequenced was a population of CD138-negative cells sorted from bone marrow. The source of these receptors is a donor over 35 with multiple myeloma.

The J gene is TRBJ2-7, the V gene TRBV27; a possible D gene is TRBD1 (6 bases). Per germline, CDR1 MNHEY and CDR2 SMNVEV (reference sequence). The CDR3 runs to 14 residues. V was shortened by 3 bases and J by 3 bases, with 12 bases between the two germline ends. Written as DNA, the CDR3 is TGTGCCAGCAGTTTTTGGGACACGAGCTACGAGCAGTACTTC. The encoded protein is CASSFWDTSYEQYF.

This clonotype was found many times. This chain joins TRBV19 and TRBJ2-7, with 8 bases identical to TRBD2. The trim removed 3 bases at V and 5 bases at J, leaving 9 bases unmatched. Germline V gene lookup returns CDR1 LNHDA and CDR2 SQIVND (reference sequence). CDR3 length equals 15 residues. The CDR3 DNA is TGTGCCAGTAGTATCCAAGCGGGAGCTAGGGACGAGCAGTACTTC. Its protein is CASSIQAGARDEQYF.

This clonotype showed up many times. It is unclear where the CDR3 begins or ends on the DNA, so no DNA is shown, and the CDR3 is as TCRdb lists it. The chain uses TRBV28 and TRBJ2-3; TRBD1 reflects the table's D call only, with no check against the DNA. In germline, CDR1 is MDHEN, CDR2 SYDVKM. The CDR3 sequence runs 16 residues, both termini included. Here the CDR3 reads CASSSSGAYGTDTQYF.

About this clonotype: A far larger clone lies a single base away; this is likely a read error. The rearrangement links TRBV6-2 or TRBV6-3 to TRBJ2-4; the match to TRBD2 covers 11 bases. The closer fit of TRBJ2-3 to the DNA end suggests the J call may be wrong. The CDR3 has 14 residues. CDR1 MNHEY and CDR2 SVGEGT come from the germline V gene. CDR3: CSSRWASGRSTQYF. The CDR3 region has the DNA TGTTCCAGCAGGTGGGCTAGCGGGAGGTCGACGCAGTATTTT.

Concerning this clonotype: A much larger clonotype is one base distant, so this may be a read error. This rearrangement joins TRBV19 to TRBJ2-1; D might be TRBD1 (5 bases). Germline V gene lookup returns CDR1 LNHDA and CDR2 SQIVND (reference sequence). V was shortened by 4 bases and J by 9 bases, with 10 bases between the two germline ends. CDR3 length: 12 amino acids. CDR3 region: CASSNQGCEQFF. CDR3 DNA sequence: TGTGCCAGTAGTAATCAGGGCTGTGAGCAGTTCTTC.

This clonotype was found many times. Here the CDR3 reads CATSREWQNTGELFF. The CDR3 nucleotides are TGTGCCACCAGCAGAGAATGGCAGAACACCGGGGAGCTGTTTTTT. This chain connects TRBV15 to TRBJ2-2; D remains unclear. CDR3 length: 15 residues. Per germline, CDR1 LNHNV and CDR2 YYDKDF (reference sequence). V was shortened by 0 bases and J by 1 base, with 6 bases between the two germline ends.

This clonotype appeared many times. The J gene is TRBJ2-1, the V gene TRBV7-6; 7 bases line up with TRBD2. The CDR3 is 16 amino acids. The V gene end was trimmed by 1 base and the J gene end by 0 bases; junction bases not matched to a gene: 3. Germline V CDR1 and CDR2: SGHVS, FNYEAQ. The CDR3 protein is CASSLVGGSSYNEQFF. In DNA, the CDR3 is TGTGCCAGCAGCTTAGTCGGCGGGAGCTCCTACAATGAGCAGTTCTTC. The full variable domain, with the rest looked up from reference TRBV7-6 and TRBJ2-1, is GAGVSQSPRYKVTKRGQDVALRCDPISGHVSLYWYRQALGQGPEFLTYFNYEAQQDKSGLPNDRFSAERPEGSISTLTIQRTEQRDSAMYRCASSLVGGSSYNEQFFGPGTRLTVL.

With regard to this clonotype: This may come from a read error, since a much larger clone is one base off. V is TRBV20-1 and J is TRBJ1-1; the D is unclear. The germline V gene encodes CDR1 DFQATT and CDR2 SNEGSKA (reference sequence). This CDR3 comprises 12 residues. The CDR3 DNA reads as TGCGGTGCTTACGCGGGAGGCACTGAAGCTTTCTTT. Encoded protein: CGAYAGGTEAFF.

This clonotype was observed many times. The chain has TRBV12-3 or TRBV12-4 and TRBJ2-2, with unresolved D. The CDR3 contains 14 residues. Trimming took 6 bases from V and 5 from J, leaving 13 bases between them. CDR3 amino acids: CASSLKIETGELFF. CDR3 in DNA: TGTGCCAGCAGCCTCAAAATTGAGACCGGGGAGCTGTTTTTT.

This clonotype has a count of ten or more. The J gene is TRBJ2-3, the V gene TRBV7-9, with 7 bases aligning to TRBD1. V trimming: 3 bases; J trimming: 3 bases; junction bases outside the gene matches: 0. Germline lookup yields CDR1 SEHNR and CDR2 FQNEAQ (reference sequence). This CDR3 contains 13 residues. CDR3 amino acids: CASSLTGTDTQYF. In DNA form, the CDR3 reads TGTGCCAGCAGCTTGACAGGGACAGATACGCAGTATTTT.

This clonotype was counted ten times or more. The chain links TRBV5-1 to TRBJ2-6; unclear D gene. CDR3 length: 16 residues. CDR1 SGHRS and CDR2 YFSETQ come from the germline V gene. V was trimmed by 0 bases and J by 7 bases, leaving 14 bases between them. The DNA for the CDR3 is TGCGCCAGCAGCTTGGAATCCTCCCGAGGCGCCAACGTCCTGACTTTC. It translates to CASSLESSRGANVLTF. The full variable domain, its missing parts supplied by reference TRBV5-1 and TRBJ2-6, is KAGVTQTPRYLIKTRGQQVTLSCSPISGHRSVSWYQQTPGQGLQFLFEYFSETQRNKGNFPGRFSGRQFSNSRSEMNVSTLELGDSALYLCASSLESSRGANVLTFGAGSRLTVL.

A few counts support this clonotype. The chain carries TRBV5-1 and TRBJ2-5; 15 bases fit TRBD2. The CDR3 length is 18 residues. Germline assignment: CDR1 SGHRS and CDR2 YFSETQ. V trimming: 4 bases; J trimming: 0 bases; junction bases outside the gene matches: 7. CDR3 bases: TGCGCCAGCAGCCCAGGACTAGCGGGAGGGCCAAACCAAGAGACCCAGTACTTC. Protein product: CASSPGLAGGPNQETQYF.

This clonotype was seen more than once but under ten times. The chain uses TRBV11-2 and TRBJ2-2; 7 bases map to TRBD1. The ends lost 4 bases at V and 0 bases at J; junction bases unmatched: 2. Germline lookup yields CDR1 SGHAT and CDR2 FQNNGV. The length of the CDR3 is 15 residues. The CDR3 loop is CASSYGTANTGELFF. The CDR3, as DNA: TGTGCCAGCAGCTACGGGACAGCGAACACCGGGGAGCTGTTTTTT.

This clonotype appeared a single time. A read error may account for a junction end that differs from germline. This chain joins TRBV12-5 and TRBJ2-1; possible D gene TRBD2, 6 bases. There are 16 residues in the CDR3. The germline CDR1 and CDR2 sequences are LGHNT and FRNRAP. CDR3 residues: CASVLVPKGLLNEEFF. The CDR3 nucleotides read TGTGCTAGTGTTTTGGTACCTAAGGGACTTCTCAATGAGGAGTTCTTC.

This clonotype was recorded at least ten times. The chain couples TRBV5-1 to TRBJ1-1; D is unclear. The germline V gene encodes CDR1 SGHRS and CDR2 YFSETQ. The V and J ends lost 0 bases and 1 base respectively, with 13 bases between them. CDR3 length equals 16 residues. The CDR3 nucleotides are TGCGCCAGCAGCTTGGGGGCGGTCGGATCGAACACTGAAGCTTTCTTT. Its protein is CASSLGAVGSNTEAFF.

This clonotype was found many times. The chain has TRBV5-1 and TRBJ2-1; TRBD2 matches at 7 bases. This CDR3 is built from 14 residues. With V trimmed by 2 bases and J by 9 bases, 8 bases remained unmatched. The germline CDR1 and CDR2 sequences are SGHRS and YFSETQ. CDR3 loop: CASSFGTNVFEQFF. CDR3 DNA: TGCGCCAGCAGCTTTGGGACTAATGTCTTTGAGCAGTTCTTC.

This clonotype came up a few times. The J gene is TRBJ2-2, the V gene TRBV14; 9 positions match TRBD1. The CDR3 is made up of 19 amino acids. Germline V gives CDR1 SGHDN, CDR2 FVKESK. J was trimmed by 9 bases and V by 4 bases; bases with no gene match: 21. For the CDR3, the DNA is TGTGCCAGCAGCCCCCGGGACAGGGTTCCTAGGTCCTCTTCTCGGGAGCTGTTTTTT. Its translation is CASSPRDRVPRSSSRELFF.

Points on this clonotype: A much larger clone lies one base from this, so it may be a read error. V is TRBV29-1 and J is TRBJ2-3; no reliable D call. The germline gives CDR1 SQVTM, CDR2 ANQGSEA. Between the trimmed V and J ends, which lost 5 bases and 4 bases, there was a span of 7 bases. The CDR3 loop spans 11 amino acids. The CDR3 loop is CSVHWADTQYF. DNA of the CDR3: TGCAGCGTTCACTGGGCAGATACGCAGTATTTT.

The chain couples TRBV12-3 or TRBV12-4 to TRBJ1-2; TRBD1 aligns across 10 bases. Trimming cost V 8 bases and J 5 bases; bases outside gene matches: 8. This CDR3 contains 14 residues. This CDR3 reads CASFQPGQGYGYTF. In DNA, the CDR3 is TGTGCCAGCTTCCAGCCGGGACAGGGGTATGGCTACACCTTC.

Points on this clonotype: This could be a read error, since a much larger clone is one nucleotide away. V usage is TRBV12-3 or TRBV12-4 and J usage is TRBJ1-2; D call uncertain. Trimming cost V 6 bases and J 4 bases, with 15 bases left between them. The CDR3 loop spans 14 amino acids. The CDR3: CASSYRAGGYGYTF. The CDR3 bases are TGTGCCAGCAGCTATCGGGCAGGAGGCTATGGCTACACCTTC.

This clonotype has only a few counts. The V gene is TRBV11-2, the J gene TRBJ2-7; 10 nucleotides match TRBD1. The ends lost 5 bases at V and 7 bases at J; junction bases unmatched: 8. The germline CDR1 and CDR2 sequences are SGHAT and FQNNGV. The CDR3 spans 14 residues. The CDR3: CASSKPGQGWEQYF. CDR3 DNA: TGTGCCAGCAGCAAACCGGGACAGGGGTGGGAGCAGTACTTC.

This clonotype was recorded many times. This chain joins TRBV7-9 and TRBJ2-3; maybe TRBD2 (6 bases). Germline CDR1 reads SEHNR; CDR2 reads FQNEAQ (reference sequence). The CDR3 is 14 residues long. Trimming removed 5 bases from V and 0 bases from J, with 9 bases in between. For the CDR3, the DNA is TGTGCCAGCAGCCCCGGGACTAGCACAGATACGCAGTATTTT. Its protein product is CASSPGTSTDTQYF.

This clonotype was observed at least ten times. The rearrangement uses TRBV12-3 or TRBV12-4 and TRBJ1-3, with D possibly matching TRBD1 (5 bases). This CDR3 has 14 amino acids. V was pared by 6 bases and J by 8 bases, with 17 bases between. In nucleotides, the CDR3 is TGTGCCAGCAGCCGTCAGGGTTTACAGGACACCATATATTTT. The encoded protein is CASSRQGLQDTIYF.

This clonotype showed up many times. The chain employs TRBV7-3 and TRBJ1-1; no definite D call. CDR1 and CDR2 (germline): SGHTA, FQGTGA. CDR3 length equals 14 residues. The ends were cut back, 2 bases at V and 0 bases at J, with 7 bases in the middle. In nucleotides, the CDR3 is TGTGCCAGCAGCTTAGGGTCGATGAACACTGAAGCTTTCTTT. It yields the protein CASSLGSMNTEAFF.

This clonotype turned up a few times. The chain joins TRBV5-1 to TRBJ2-3; TRBD2 aligns across 7 bases. This CDR3 has 13 amino acids. The germline V gene encodes CDR1 SGHRS and CDR2 YFSETQ. The V and J ends lost 2 bases and 4 bases, in that order; junction bases with no gene match: 1. CDR3 loop: CASSFAGADTQYF. In DNA, the CDR3 is TGCGCCAGCAGCTTCGCGGGAGCAGATACGCAGTATTTT.

This chain links TRBV28 with TRBJ1-1; no clear D. The CDR3 length is 12 residues. Germline-derived CDR1 and CDR2 are MDHEN and SYDVKM. Trimming removed 5 bases at V and 0 bases at J, with 4 bases between. CDR3 in DNA: TGTGCCAGCAGTGCGTTGAACACTGAAGCTTTCTTT. Translated, it gives CASSALNTEAFF.

This clonotype has ten or more counts. The V gene is TRBV2, the J gene TRBJ1-4, with TRBD1 matching 10 bases. Germline loops: CDR1 SNHLY, CDR2 FYNNEI. J lost 8 bases, V lost 5 bases, and 5 bases had no gene match. This CDR3 spans 14 amino acids. CDR3: CASSWDRGEEKLFF. The CDR3 nucleotides are TGTGCCAGCAGTTGGGACAGGGGAGAAGAAAAACTGTTTTTT.

The gene calls are TRBV6-5 and TRBJ1-6; tentative D call: TRBD1 (5 bases). CDR3 size: 17 residues. Trimming left V 2 bases short and J 6 bases short, with 17 bases between. Germline lookup yields CDR1 MNHEY and CDR2 SVGAGI. In DNA, the CDR3 is TGTGCCAGCAGTTACCAATTAACCAGGGCCGGTAATTCACCCCTCCACTTT. Its translation is CASSYQLTRAGNSPLHF.

This clonotype was detected a few times. The V call is TRBV12-3 or TRBV12-4, the J call TRBJ2-7; no reliable D call. The CDR3 is 16 residues long. The V end was cut by 4 bases, the J end by 4 bases, with 20 bases between. CDR3 DNA sequence: TGTGCCAGCAGTTCCAACGTAAAGGTCTTGCCATACGAGCAGTACTTC. Its translation: CASSSNVKVLPYEQYF.

This clonotype was picked up many times. V usage is TRBV6-5 and J usage is TRBJ2-7; D is undetermined. Trimming cost V 2 bases and J 2 bases, with 13 bases left between them. Germline V gene sequence: CDR1 MNHEY, CDR2 SVGAGI. The CDR3 loop spans 15 amino acids. CDR3 nucleotide sequence: TGTGCCAGCAGTTACGTCGGACGGGTCACCTACGAGCAGTACTTC. It translates to CASSYVGRVTYEQYF.

This clonotype was seen many times. The chain recombines TRBV10-3 with TRBJ1-1; D perhaps matches TRBD1 (5 bases). The V and J ends lost 10 bases and 0 bases respectively, with 12 bases between them. There are 13 residues in the CDR3. The germline CDR1 and CDR2 sequences are ENHRY and SYGVKD. The CDR3 protein is CATTTGMNTEAFF. The CDR3 nucleotides read TGTGCCACCACTACAGGAATGAACACTGAAGCTTTCTTT.

To note about this clonotype: Possible read error: a much larger clone is one base away. The CDR3 sequence: CASSRGQYNAQFF. CDR3 sequence (DNA): TGTGCCAGCAGCCGCGGACAGTACAATGCGCAGTTCTTC. The genes are TRBV7-9 and TRBJ2-1, with D perhaps TRBD1 (6 bases). The CDR3 runs to 13 residues. Germline V gene lookup returns CDR1 SEHNR and CDR2 FQNEAQ (reference sequence).